The 21 T cell receptor beta chains in this list originate from one sample, sequenced in a study of cytomegalovirus exposure and HLA in healthy donors. Profiling relied on immunoSEQ multiplex PCR, and the TCRdb table lists in-frame clones only, not all of them. The data show around 190,000 clones, with about nine tenths seen just once and roughly 7% held by the top ten. Sequencing was carried out using PBMCs. The receptors were sampled from a man aged 30 to 39 in good health and CMV-seropositive.

The chain uses TRBV27 and TRBJ1-2; D gene uncertain. The CDR3 runs to 14 residues. Trimming removed 3 bases from V and 2 bases from J, with 10 bases in between. Germline-derived CDR1 and CDR2 are MNHEY and SMNVEV (reference sequence). CDR3 in DNA: TGTGCCAGCAGTTTTGGCGGAAAAAACTATGGCTACACCTTC. Translation gives CASSFGGKNYGYTF.

The chain is built from TRBV5-1 and TRBJ2-2; no clear D. Germline CDR1 is SGHRS and CDR2 is YFSETQ. Trimming stripped 0 bases from V and 7 bases from J, with 10 bases between. The CDR3 spans 14 residues. The CDR3 loop is CASSLAVYNGELFF. The DNA for the CDR3 is TGCGCCAGCAGCTTGGCCGTCTACAACGGGGAGCTGTTTTTT. The full variable domain, completed using reference TRBV5-1 and TRBJ2-2, is KAGVTQTPRYLIKTRGQQVTLSCSPISGHRSVSWYQQTPGQGLQFLFEYFSETQRNKGNFPGRFSGRQFSNSRSEMNVSTLELGDSALYLCASSLAVYNGELFFGEGSRLTVL.

The chain has TRBV9 and TRBJ1-1; D is ambiguous. V shed 4 bases and J shed 1 base, with 17 bases lying between them. This CDR3 has 16 amino acids. Germline V CDR1 and CDR2: SGDLS, YYNGEE. This CDR3 reads CASSPQPGRRNTEAFF. The CDR3 DNA is TGTGCCAGCAGCCCCCAACCGGGCAGGAGGAACACTGAAGCTTTCTTT.

This clone has only one observation. The V and J genes are TRBV6-6 and TRBJ2-7; 7 bases agree with TRBD2. This CDR3 region has 15 residues. Germline CDR1 is MNHNY and CDR2 is SVGAGI (reference sequence). J gave up 0 bases and V 2 bases, and 4 bases lay outside the gene matches. The CDR3 is CASSYTRDYSYEQYF. The DNA of the CDR3 is TGTGCCAGCAGTTACACCCGGGACTACTCCTACGAGCAGTACTTC.

This chain links TRBV9 with TRBJ2-7; 11 bases align to TRBD2. The CDR3 covers 15 residues. Germline CDR1 and CDR2: SGDLS and YYNGEE. The V gene end was trimmed by 0 bases and the J gene end by 2 bases; junction bases not matched to a gene: 1. The CDR3 protein is CASSVGLAGPYEQYF. As DNA, the CDR3 is TGTGCCAGCAGCGTAGGACTAGCGGGGCCCTACGAGCAGTACTTC.

The CDR3 is CASSEPGLAGGAYNEQFF. CDR3 sequence (DNA): TGTGCCAGCAGTGAACCGGGACTAGCGGGGGGGGCCTACAATGAGCAGTTCTTC. The rearrangement joins TRBV2 to TRBJ2-1; 16 bases align to TRBD2. The CDR3 covers 18 residues. V was clipped by 2 bases and J by 2 bases; unmatched bases: 3. Per the germline V gene, CDR1 is SNHLY and CDR2 is FYNNEI.

The chain links TRBV13 to TRBJ2-1, with D uncertain. This CDR3 is built from 14 residues. V lost 4 bases and J 10 bases, leaving 17 bases between the germline ends. Germline V gene sequence: CDR1 PRHDT, CDR2 FYEKMQ (reference sequence). CDR3 sequence: CASSSLPRSLEQFF. CDR3 nucleotide sequence: TGTGCCAGCAGCTCCCTCCCGAGGTCTTTAGAGCAGTTCTTC.

The CDR3 sequence is CASSPGKRDYNEQFF. CDR3 DNA: TGTGCCAGCAGCCCAGGGAAGCGGGACTACAATGAGCAGTTCTTC. V gene TRBV7-9 combines with J gene TRBJ2-1, with 7 bases lining up with TRBD2. Trimming cost V 5 bases and J 3 bases; bases outside gene matches: 7. This CDR3 has 15 amino acids. Germline V CDR1 and CDR2: SEHNR, FQNEAQ (reference sequence).

J is TRBJ1-1 and V is TRBV7-3, with TRBD1 as a possible D gene (6 bases). The CDR3 consists of 13 residues. Germline V gene data show CDR1 as SGHTA and CDR2 as FQGTGA. The V end was cut by 5 bases, the J end by 1 base, with 8 bases between. CDR3 DNA: TGTGCCAGCAGCCGACAGGCGAACACTGAAGCTTTCTTT. Its protein product is CASSRQANTEAFF.

The CDR3 DNA reads TGTGCCTGGACAAGCCGTCGTACCTACGAGCAGTACTTC. Residues: CAWTSRRTYEQYF. This rearrangement joins TRBV30 to TRBJ2-5, with D unclear. The end of the DNA fits TRBJ2-7 better, so the J call may be wrong. CDR1 is GTSNPN and CDR2 is SVGIG in the germline V gene (reference sequence). This CDR3 has 13 residues.

This clone was detected only once. This chain links TRBV6-5 with TRBJ2-3, with TRBD1 matching over 7 bases. J lost 0 bases, V lost 6 bases, and 6 bases had no gene match. Germline V gives CDR1 MNHEY, CDR2 SVGAGI. The CDR3 runs to 15 residues. CDR3 amino acids: CASRRDRESTDTQYF. The CDR3 nucleotides are TGTGCCAGCAGACGCGACAGGGAGAGCACAGATACGCAGTATTTT.

As regards this clone: The sample has other DNA sequences that encode this CDR3 too. The chain is built from TRBV7-2 and TRBJ1-2, with D hard to call. The CDR3 has 13 amino acids. Trimming pared 1 base from V and 0 bases from J, leaving 3 bases between. Germline CDR1 reads SGHTA; CDR2 reads FQGNSA. This CDR3 is CASSLGANYGYTF. As DNA, the CDR3 is TGTGCCAGCAGCTTAGGAGCTAACTATGGCTACACCTTC.

The J gene is TRBJ2-5, the V gene TRBV5-1; 11 bases are a match to TRBD1. The CDR3 runs to 15 residues. V dropped 2 bases and J dropped 2; count of bases not matched to a gene: 2. CDR1 and CDR2 (germline): SGHRS, YFSETQ. Here the CDR3 DNA reads TGCGCCAGCAGCTTAGGGACAGGGGGGCAAGAGACCCAGTACTTC. It translates to CASSLGTGGQETQYF.

CDR3 in amino acids: CSVLGVGSTDTQYF. In DNA, the CDR3 is TGCAGCGTTTTGGGTGTCGGGAGCACAGATACGCAGTATTTT. V usage is TRBV29-1 and J usage is TRBJ2-3, with no clear D. The germline V gene has CDR1 SQVTM and CDR2 ANQGSEA. Trimming shortened V by 5 bases and J by 0 bases, and 12 bases separated the two germline ends. The CDR3 extends over 14 amino acids.

CDR3 region: CASRLGGPTDTQYF. CDR3 nucleotide sequence: TGTGCCAGCAGGCTGGGGGGGCCAACAGATACGCAGTATTTT. The rearrangement uses TRBV27 and TRBJ2-3; maybe TRBD2 (7 bases). The germline CDR1 and CDR2 sequences are MNHEY and SMNVEV (reference sequence). This CDR3 is 14 amino acids long. V lost 6 bases and J lost 3, with 13 bases in between.

The CDR3 region has the DNA TGTGCCAGCGGATACGAGCAGTACTTC. Protein product: CASGYEQYF. The chain has TRBV28 and TRBJ2-7; no clear D. The CDR3 runs to 9 residues. The germline V gene has CDR1 MDHEN and CDR2 SYDVKM. The V and J ends lost 8 bases and 4 bases respectively, with 3 bases between them. Variable domain in full (rest from reference TRBV28 and TRBJ2-7): DVKVTQSSRYLVKRTGEKVFLECVQDMDHENMFWYRQDPGLGLRLIYFSYDVKMKEKGDIPEGYSVSREKKERFSLILESASTNQTSMYLCASGYEQYFGPGTRLTVT.

The CDR3 reads CAISEFEGNTEAFF. The DNA of the CDR3 is TGTGCCATCAGTGAGTTTGAGGGGAACACTGAAGCTTTCTTT. This chain connects TRBV10-3 to TRBJ1-1; D gene uncertain. V was shortened by 1 base and J by 1 base, with 7 bases between the two germline ends. CDR3 length: 14 amino acids. Germline V lookup: CDR1 ENHRY, CDR2 SYGVKD.

J is TRBJ1-5 and V is TRBV11-3, with 7 bases aligning to TRBD1. The germline V gene has CDR1 SGHNT and CDR2 YENEEA. The CDR3 loop spans 15 amino acids. J lost 5 bases, V lost 2 bases, and 6 bases had no gene match. In DNA, the CDR3 is TGTGCCAGCAGCTTACCACAGGGGCCCGATCAGCCCCAGCATTTT. Translated, it gives CASSLPQGPDQPQHF.

This clone was detected ten times or more. The chain recombines TRBV6-1 with TRBJ2-7; 10 bases fit TRBD2. J was trimmed by 5 bases and V by 4 bases; bases with no gene match: 11. This CDR3 spans 16 amino acids. The V gene's germline CDR1 is MNHNS and CDR2 SASEGT. The CDR3 spells CASSGGSGGAGHEQYF. Here the CDR3 DNA reads TGTGCCAGCAGTGGGGGCAGCGGGGGGGCCGGCCACGAGCAGTACTTC.

The chain uses TRBV7-2 and TRBJ1-2; no definite D call. This CDR3 is built from 14 residues. V lost 1 base, J lost 0 bases, and 6 bases lay in between. Germline V gene data show CDR1 as SGHTA and CDR2 as FQGNSA. CDR3 DNA: TGTGCCAGCAGCTTAGTCAGTGCTAACTATGGCTACACCTTC. Amino acid sequence: CASSLVSANYGYTF.

J is TRBJ2-5 and V is TRBV5-4; D is uncertain. CDR1 and CDR2 (germline): SGHNT, YYREEE (reference sequence). The CDR3 is made up of 14 amino acids. Deletions cut 0 bases from V and 3 bases from J, with 9 bases between. In DNA, the CDR3 is TGTGCCAGCAGCTTGGTGACGTCGGAAGAGACCCAGTACTTC. Protein: CASSLVTSEETQYF.